A single T cell receptor beta chain is shown here with its context. In germline, CDR1 is MDHEN, CDR2 SYDVKM. V lost 6 bases and J lost 1; bases outside the gene matches: 12. CDR3 length equals 16 residues. PCR amplification relied on 60 Vbeta primers (plus 13 Jbeta primers). Repertoires were generated with immunoSEQ multiplex PCR, while TCRdb's copy carries only in-frame clones and drops some. Here the sample spans about 100,000 clones, over 75% being singletons. This record belongs to a study of cytomegalovirus exposure and HLA in healthy donors. The chain links TRBV28 to TRBJ2-7, with 7 bases matching TRBD2. The sequence derives from a man between 60 and 75 years old in good health and CMV-seropositive. The specimen was PBMCs. CDR3 sequence: CASSNLEARGSYEQYF. The CDR3 bases are TGTGCCAGCAGCAATTTGGAGGCGCGGGGGTCCTACGAGCAGTACTTC.